This T cell receptor beta chain derives from a study of shared clonotypes between healthy human individuals. For the study at large: Those who served as donors were two women and a few men between the ages of 18 and 49.

The table came from immunoSEQ multiplex PCR; TCRdb's copy has only in-frame clones and leaves some out. The table lists some 79,000 clones, roughly three fifths of them singletons. V shed 5 bases and J 0 bases; nucleotides not matched to a gene: 4. In germline, CDR1 is PRHDT, CDR2 FYEKMQ (reference sequence). CDR3 length equals 15 residues. This clone was observed a handful of times. The chain employs TRBV13 and TRBJ2-3, with 8 bases lining up with TRBD1. This TCR came from a man aged 25 to 45 in good health. Source material: memory CD8+ T cells sorted from blood. Stated subset: CD45RO+ cells pooled with CCR7-negative TemRA cells. In DNA, the CDR3 is TGTGCCAGCAGCCCGGGACAGGTTAGCACAGATACGCAGTATTTT. Protein sequence: CASSPGQVSTDTQYF.